This TCR beta chain was retrieved from a study of monozygotic twins with inflammatory bowel disease (dated by TCRdb to about 2019). Some background on the complete study: The complete study included some 28 monozygotic twin pairs: 19 IBD-discordant Danish pairs and nine German pairs, of which four were IBD-concordant and five were IBD-discordant. Each individual had, on average, about 151 000 unique TCRalpha sequences and 181 000 unique TCRbeta sequences available for analysis. The search for disease-associated traits relied mainly on comparing IBD patients with their genetically identical healthy co-twins within discordant pairs. Paper-wide results and their limitations: A decrease in TCRbeta repertoire diversity, as measured by inverse Simpson index, was observed in IBD patients compared with their healthy co-twins. No single strong signal or clonotype linked to IBD turned up in the results, so the idea that one exists was not supported. Background noise and inter-individual variability may have been introduced into the repertoires by the differing immunosuppressive treatments among patients. IBD patients shared fewer clonotypes with other individuals than healthy twins did, most markedly in patients showing signs of disease activity. Distinction between different T cell subtypes could not be achieved in the analysis. No difference in repertoire similarity was observed between concordant and discordant twins, possibly owing to limited statistical power.

From each donor, a roughly 2.3 ml peripheral blood sample was drawn into PAXgene tubes and stored at -80 degrees C. Total RNA was isolated from whole blood with the PAXgene blood miRNA kit on an automated QIAcube, without T cell sorting. Deep TCRalpha and TCRbeta repertoire profiling with unique molecular barcoding was performed on peripheral blood of monozygotic twin pairs concordant or discordant for inflammatory bowel disease. Smoking habits were recorded for all twin pairs, with individuals classified as current, former or never smokers. Details on this clonotype: Its cognate antigen has yet to be identified.

Libraries were prepared through 5' RACE. The input for every TCR library was around 3,800 ng of total RNA. For each sample, cDNA synthesis was carried out in eight separate reactions using SMARTScribe reverse transcriptase. Unique molecular identifiers containing a 6-nucleotide sample barcode were introduced through template switching during cDNA synthesis. Two nested PCRs of roughly 16 and 10 cycles amplified the TCRalpha and TCRbeta cDNA, and bead purification followed each PCR. Before amplification, the cDNA was both treated with uracil DNA-glycosylase and purified with the QIAquick PCR purification kit. The second PCR added Illumina TruSeq-compatible adapters along with sample-specific barcodes. Library quality and concentration were checked on TapeStation and Qubit, and libraries were pooled at about 4.9 ng each. Sequencing of the pooled libraries was done on an Illumina HiSeq2500 single-index Rapid Run using custom sequencing primers and 2 x 100 bp reads. The study's processing was this. MiGEC version 1.2.6 was used for UMI-based consensus assembly, which corrected PCR and sequencing errors. V(D)J alignment, clonotype assembly and CDR3 extraction were performed with MiXCR version 2.1.1. To normalise gene usage, clonotype sharing and MAIT/NKT TCR abundance, the analysis used the top 1000, 10 000 and 20 000 clonotypes per sample. Diversity was computed as the inverse Simpson index with the vegan R package after downsampling to 27 000 UMIs. Paired Mann-Whitney U tests were applied to discordant twin pairs, and Benjamini-Hochberg correction was used for multiple testing. After the reads were reprocessed by TCRdb, one entry was made per CDR3 protein sequence, with no DNA. These V and J calls derive from TCRdb rather than the authors' analysis. The sample table holds 200,000 to 250,000 distinct CDR3 sequences. The ten biggest clones cover roughly 8% of the sample.

This receptor was taken from a human donor with ulcerative colitis or Crohn's disease, or a healthy co-twin of an affected twin (not recorded which). Sequencing was done on a sample of blood.

CDR3 sequence: CASSIDSYNSPLHF. The rearranged segments are TRBV19 and TRBJ1-6. There are 14 amino acids in the CDR3, from cysteine to phenylalanine inclusive. The record lacks a DNA sequence. The germline V gene encodes CDR1 LNHDA and CDR2 SQIVND (reference sequence).